Reported below is one T cell receptor beta chain. CD45RO-negative, CCR7-selected cells formed the naive CD8 fraction, which excluded terminally differentiated effector memory CD45RA+ cells. This record belongs to a study of shared clonotypes between healthy human individuals. The V and J ends lost 2 bases and 1 base respectively, with 9 bases between them. The CDR3 is made up of 14 amino acids. CDR1 is MNHEY and CDR2 is SMNVEV in the germline V gene (reference sequence). Some clones are missing from TCRdb's copy, which holds only in-frame ones; the method was immunoSEQ multiplex PCR. The table records some 2 million clones, around 96% of them present only once.

The chain combines TRBV27 with TRBJ2-7; D remains ambiguous. The TCR was taken from a young man in good health. Sequencing was done on a sample of naive CD8+ T cells sorted from blood. CDR3 residues: CASSLRFASYEQYF. The CDR3 nucleotides are TGTGCCAGCAGTTTACGCTTTGCATCCTACGAGCAGTACTTC.